The 21 T cell receptor beta chains in this list originate from one sample, sequenced in a study of identical twins (dated by TCRdb to 2015 to 2016). Library preparation was by 5' RACE. The run used an Illumina HiSeq 2000. The public reads were reprocessed in TCRdb via fastp at Q25 and MiXCR, keeping in-frame beta chains. CDR3 protein duplicates are merged, each entry listing the most common genes and DNA. The sample records about 720,000 distinct CDR3 sequences, around a sixth of which are singletons. Jointly, the top ten make up 10% to 15% of the sample. These data are also associated with another study on T cells expressing NK-cell markers.

The sample taken for sequencing was PBMCs. The receptor set was obtained from a woman aged 18-29 years in good health.

The chain couples TRBV7-2 to TRBJ2-5; D perhaps matches TRBD2 (5 bases). CDR1 is SGHTA and CDR2 is FQGNSA in the germline V gene. The length of the CDR3 is 15 residues. Trimming removed 1 base at V and 2 bases at J, with 11 bases between. As DNA, the CDR3 is TGTGCCAGCAGCTTAGTCGCCCTAGCACAAGAGACCCAGTACTTC. Translating it yields CASSLVALAQETQYF.

In its sample, this clonotype was seen a few times. The chain recombines TRBV12-3 or TRBV12-4 with TRBJ1-1; unclear D gene. The CDR3 contains 13 residues. Trimming left V 6 bases short and J 1 base short, with 9 bases between. This CDR3 is CASRYSQNTEAFF. As DNA, the CDR3 is TGTGCCAGCAGGTACTCACAGAACACTGAAGCTTTCTTT.

V and J are TRBV7-9 and TRBJ2-6; D is ambiguous. V shed 1 base and J shed 0 bases, with 7 bases lying between them. The CDR3 consists of 16 residues. CDR1 is SEHNR and CDR2 is FQNEAQ in the germline V gene (reference sequence). CDR3 nucleotide sequence: TGTGCCAGCAGCTTAGTTGGTGACTCTGGGGCCAACGTCCTGACTTTC. Translating it yields CASSLVGDSGANVLTF.

This clonotype occurred a few times. The chain joins TRBV20-1 to TRBJ2-3; 9 bases line up with TRBD2. V gave up 3 bases and J gave up 1 base; unmatched junction bases: 5. CDR1 is DFQATT, CDR2 SNEGSKA, per germline (reference sequence). The CDR3 totals 15 residues. CDR3 sequence reads: CSARERGAGTDTQYF. In DNA, the CDR3 is TGCAGTGCTAGGGAGCGGGGGGCAGGCACAGATACGCAGTATTTT.

This clonotype was seen a handful of times. The rearrangement joins TRBV4-2 to TRBJ2-3, with 10 bases aligning to TRBD2. The V and J ends lost 0 bases and 7 bases, in that order; junction bases with no gene match: 7. The CDR3 is 16 amino acids. Germline lookup yields CDR1 LGHNA and CDR2 YNFKEQ. The CDR3 sequence: CASSQDPSGGWNTQYF. CDR3 sequence (DNA): TGTGCCAGCAGCCAAGATCCTAGCGGGGGCTGGAATACGCAGTATTTT.

This clonotype has more than one count but fewer than ten. The V gene is TRBV20-1, the J gene TRBJ2-1; 9 bases are shared with TRBD2. The CDR3 loop spans 12 amino acids. Germline V gene data show CDR1 as DFQATT and CDR2 as SNEGSKA (reference sequence). CDR3: CGSGRTNNEQFF. The CDR3 bases are TGCGGAAGCGGGAGGACCAACAATGAGCAGTTCTTC.

Written as DNA, the CDR3 is TGTGCCAGCAGCTTATGGTCAGGGAGCTCCTACAATGAGCAGTTCTTC. As protein: CASSLWSGSSYNEQFF. This chain connects TRBV7-3 to TRBJ2-1; D could derive from TRBD1 or TRBD2 (5 bases each). The CDR3 runs 16 residues. V dropped 2 bases and J dropped 0 bases, with 11 bases sitting between them. Germline CDR1 is SGHTA and CDR2 is FQGTGA.

CDR3 sequence reads: CSAGGASSTDTQYF. The CDR3 nucleotides are TGCAGCGCGGGGGGGGCGTCTAGCACAGATACGCAGTATTTT. V usage is TRBV20-1 and J usage is TRBJ2-3, with TRBD2 matching 9 bases. In germline, CDR1 is DFQATT, CDR2 SNEGSKA (reference sequence). The CDR3 is 14 amino acids.

This clonotype was counted a few times. This chain joins TRBV5-1 and TRBJ2-2; D gene unclear. The length of the CDR3 is 13 residues. V was trimmed by 5 bases and J by 5 bases, leaving 10 bases between them. Germline V gives CDR1 SGHRS, CDR2 YFSETQ. The CDR3 here is CASRVQETGELFF. CDR3 DNA sequence: TGCGCCAGCAGAGTTCAGGAAACCGGGGAGCTGTTTTTT.

The genes are TRBV5-1 and TRBJ2-7, with 8 nucleotides matching TRBD1. V shed 3 bases, J shed 7 bases, and the junction held 9 bases outside the gene matches. Germline CDR1 SGHRS, CDR2 YFSETQ. This CDR3 is 14 amino acids long. The CDR3 loop is CASSSGQGNREQYF. The CDR3, as DNA: TGCGCCAGCAGCTCAGGACAGGGAAATAGGGAGCAGTACTTC.

The chain joins TRBV7-9 to TRBJ2-2, with D hard to call. Trimming took 3 bases from V and 0 from J, leaving 14 bases between them. The CDR3 has 17 residues. The germline V gene has CDR1 SEHNR and CDR2 FQNEAQ (reference sequence). Here the CDR3 reads CASSFETGSTNTGELFF. The CDR3 bases are TGTGCCAGCAGCTTTGAGACCGGGTCTACGAACACCGGGGAGCTGTTTTTT.

This clonotype was counted between two and nine times. The gene calls are TRBV12-3 or TRBV12-4 and TRBJ2-1; D remains unclear. V lost 6 bases, J lost 4 bases, and 13 bases lay in between. The CDR3 spans 14 residues. CDR3 region: CASRRDLPYNEQFF. The CDR3 region has the DNA TGTGCCAGCAGGAGAGACTTACCATACAATGAGCAGTTCTTC.

The rearrangement joins TRBV10-3 to TRBJ1-5; D gene uncertain. This CDR3 spans 13 amino acids. Germline-derived CDR1 and CDR2 are ENHRY and SYGVKD. V gave up 8 bases and J gave up 4 bases, with 12 bases separating them. CDR3 sequence (DNA): TGTGCCATCGCCCCGGACGCGAATCAGCCCCAGCATTTT. It codes for CAIAPDANQPQHF.

This clonotype was observed a few times. V usage is TRBV4-3 and J usage is TRBJ1-1, with D tentatively TRBD1 (6 bases). Trimming pared 1 base from V and 5 bases from J, leaving 17 bases between. Germline V gene sequence: CDR1 LGHNA, CDR2 YSLEER. The CDR3 runs 16 residues. CDR3 in DNA: TGCGCCAGCAGCCAAGGCACTAGGGGCAGGGGAACTGAAGCTTTCTTT. Translated, it gives CASSQGTRGRGTEAFF.

There are a few counts of this clonotype. The chain employs TRBV6-1 and TRBJ2-7; D gene unclear. The length of the CDR3 is 13 residues. Germline loops: CDR1 MNHNS, CDR2 SASEGT. V was clipped by 4 bases and J by 3 bases, with 10 bases between them. In DNA, the CDR3 is TGTGCCAGCAGTGGGAACTGGAGCTACGAGCAGTACTTC. Translation: CASSGNWSYEQYF.

This clonotype was seen only a few times. The rearrangement joins TRBV15 to TRBJ2-3; 11 nucleotides match TRBD2. Germline V gene data show CDR1 as LNHNV and CDR2 as YYDKDF (reference sequence). V lost 0 bases, J lost 6 bases, and 11 bases stayed unmatched. The length of the CDR3 is 18 residues. CDR3 bases: TGTGCCACCAGCAGAGATCGGCCCACTAGCGGGGGTCCGGATACGCAGTATTTT. The encoded protein is CATSRDRPTSGGPDTQYF.

The chain is built from TRBV5-1 and TRBJ2-2; no clear D. V was trimmed by 4 bases and J by 1 base, leaving 14 bases between them. The CDR3 length is 16 residues. The germline CDR1 and CDR2 sequences are SGHRS and YFSETQ. This chain's CDR3 is CASSMGSNWNTGELFF. The CDR3 nucleotides read TGCGCCAGCAGCATGGGGTCTAACTGGAACACCGGGGAGCTGTTTTTT.

V and J are TRBV7-6 and TRBJ2-5; D is unresolved. This CDR3 contains 15 residues. V shed 2 bases and J shed 5 bases, with 15 bases lying between them. CDR1 and CDR2 (germline): SGHVS, FNYEAQ. CDR3 DNA sequence: TGTGCCAGCAGCTTAATACACCAATCGCAGGAGACCCAGTACTTC. Its protein is CASSLIHQSQETQYF.

This chain connects TRBV20-1 to TRBJ1-2, with 8 bases that match TRBD1. The CDR3 consists of 13 residues. V lost 3 bases to trimming and J lost 5 bases; unmatched junction nucleotides: 5. Germline-derived CDR1 and CDR2 are DFQATT and SNEGSKA (reference sequence). The CDR3 sequence is CSARADRGYGYTF. Written as DNA, the CDR3 is TGCAGTGCTAGGGCCGACAGGGGTTATGGCTACACCTTC.

The sample holds a few counts of this clonotype. The V and J genes are TRBV12-3 or TRBV12-4 and TRBJ1-5; TRBD1 agrees at 7 bases. This CDR3 is 14 amino acids long. Unmatched junction bases numbered 3, after V lost 3 bases and J lost 4 bases. In DNA form, the CDR3 reads TGTGCCAGCAGTTTTTCCAGGGGGAATCAGCCCCAGCATTTT. It specifies CASSFSRGNQPQHF.

The sample holds a few counts of this clonotype. The V gene is TRBV27, the J gene TRBJ2-1, with D possibly being TRBD1 (5 bases). V gave up 3 bases and J gave up 0 bases, with 12 bases separating them. Germline V lookup: CDR1 MNHEY, CDR2 SMNVEV (reference sequence). The CDR3 consists of 16 residues. The CDR3 sequence is CASSLGPESSYNEQFF. DNA of the CDR3: TGTGCCAGCAGTTTGGGGCCCGAAAGCTCCTACAATGAGCAGTTCTTC.